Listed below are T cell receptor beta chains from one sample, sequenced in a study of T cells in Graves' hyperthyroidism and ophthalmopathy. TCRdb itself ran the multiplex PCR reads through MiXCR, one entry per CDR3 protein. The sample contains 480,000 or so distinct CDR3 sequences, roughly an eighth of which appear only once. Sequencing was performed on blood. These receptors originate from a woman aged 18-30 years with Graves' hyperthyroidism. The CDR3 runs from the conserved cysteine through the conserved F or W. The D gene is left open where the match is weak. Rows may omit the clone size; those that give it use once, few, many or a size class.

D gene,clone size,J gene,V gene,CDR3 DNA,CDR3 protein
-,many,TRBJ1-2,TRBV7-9,TGTGCCAGCAGCTTGGGAGGACAGTATGGCTACACCTTC,CASSLGGQYGYTF
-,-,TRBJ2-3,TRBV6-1,TGTGCCAGCAGTGAAGGGACCACAGATACGCAGTATTTT,CASSEGTTDTQYF
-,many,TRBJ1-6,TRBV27,TGTGCCAGCAGTTTATCAGGGGTAGGCTCACCCCTCCACTTT,CASSLSGVGSPLHF
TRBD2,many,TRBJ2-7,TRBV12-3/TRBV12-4,TGTGCCAGCAGCCCAACCGGGACTAGCGGGGGCGAGCAGTACTTC,CASSPTGTSGGEQYF
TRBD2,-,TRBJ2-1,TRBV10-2,TGCGCCAGCAGTGAGTCCCCGGGGGCTAGCGGGTACAATGAGCAGTTCTTC,CASSESPGASGYNEQFF
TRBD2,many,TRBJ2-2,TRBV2,TGTGCCACCTCTCAGCGGGAGGGTCCGGGGGAGCTGTTTTTT,CATSQREGPGELFF
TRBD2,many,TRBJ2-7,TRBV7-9,TGTGCCAGCAGCCGGGGGGGGACTGCCTACGAGCAGTACTTC,CASSRGGTAYEQYF
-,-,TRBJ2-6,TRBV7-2,TGTGCCAGCAGCTCACGTTCGGGATCCCTGGGGGGGGCCAACGTCCTGACTTTC,CASSSRSGSLGGANVLTF
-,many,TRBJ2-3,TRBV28,TGTGCCAGCAGTGGAGCGGCTAGCACAGATACGCAGTATTTT,CASSGAASTDTQYF
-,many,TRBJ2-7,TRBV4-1,TGCGCCAGCAGCCAAGATCGAGGGGGACCCGCCTACGAGCAGTACTTC,CASSQDRGGPAYEQYF
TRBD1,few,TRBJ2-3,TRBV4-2,TGTGCCAGCAGCCAGTCAGGGGGCGCATCAGATACGCAGTATTTT,CASSQSGGASDTQYF
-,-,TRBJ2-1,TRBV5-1,TGCGCCAGCAGCTTGGAATCCCAAAACAATGAGCAGTTCTTC,CASSLESQNNEQFF
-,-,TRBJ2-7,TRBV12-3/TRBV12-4,TGTGCCAGCAGTATCCTCAGGCCCCACGAGCAGTACTTC,CASSILRPHEQYF
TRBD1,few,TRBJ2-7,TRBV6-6,TGTGCCAGCAGTTACGGGGTTTGGGGACAGGGTTACGAGCAGTACTTC,CASSYGVWGQGYEQYF
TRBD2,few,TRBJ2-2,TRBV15,TGTGCCACCGTCGGGGGGACTAGCGGAGGGCATTACACCGGGGAGCTGTTTTTT,CATVGGTSGGHYTGELFF
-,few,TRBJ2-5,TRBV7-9,TGTGCCATCTCGGACCTAGGGGGTAAAGAGACCCAGTACTTC,CAISDLGGKETQYF
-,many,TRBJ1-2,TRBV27,TGTGCCAGCAGTTTATCGTTCGCGTATGGCTACACCTTC,CASSLSFAYGYTF
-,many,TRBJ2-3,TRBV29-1,TGCAGCGTTGACCGCGGGGATACGCAGTATTTT,CSVDRGDTQYF
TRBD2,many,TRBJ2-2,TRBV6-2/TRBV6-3,TGTGCCAGCAGTTACCGGCCTAGCGGGCGGACCGGGGAGCTGTTTTTT,CASSYRPSGRTGELFF
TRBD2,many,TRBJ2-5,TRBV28,TGTGCCAGCAGTTTCCTAGCGGGTGAGACCCAGTACTTC,CASSFLAGETQYF
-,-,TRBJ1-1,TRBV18,TGTGCCAGCTCATCAGATAAGAGGTACACTGAAGCTTTCTTT,CASSSDKRYTEAFF
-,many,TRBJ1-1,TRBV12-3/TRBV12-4,TGTGCCAGCACCTTCAGGGGCCTAATCACAATGAACACTGAAGCTTTCTTT,CASTFRGLITMNTEAFF
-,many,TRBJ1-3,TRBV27,TGTGCCAGCAGTGCTGCAGTGGGGCTCTTGGGCACCATATATTTT,CASSAAVGLLGTIYF
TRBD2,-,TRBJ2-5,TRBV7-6,TGTGCCAGCAGCGCCTTAATAGCGGGAGGGAGGGAGACCCAGTACTTC,CASSALIAGGRETQYF
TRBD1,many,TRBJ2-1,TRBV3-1,TGTGCCAGCAGCCAAGACGGACAGGGGACGCCTGAGCAGTTCTTC,CASSQDGQGTPEQFF
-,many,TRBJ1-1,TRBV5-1,TGCGCCAGCGGACCTCGGGGGATTGGGACTGAAGCTTTCTTT,CASGPRGIGTEAFF
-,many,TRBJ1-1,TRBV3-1,TGTGCCAGCAGCCAAGGTTGGGCCGGAGGCACTGAAGCTTTCTTT,CASSQGWAGGTEAFF
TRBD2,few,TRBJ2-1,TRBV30,TGTGCCTCAGCGACTAGCGGATCCTACAATGAGCAGTTCTTC,CASATSGSYNEQFF
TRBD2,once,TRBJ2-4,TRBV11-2,TGTGCCAGCAGCCAGGGGCTAGCGGGAGGGCCGCTGAACATTCAGTACTTC,CASSQGLAGGPLNIQYF
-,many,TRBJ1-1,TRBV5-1,TGCGCCAGCAGCGTCAGGGCGAGTAACACTGAAGCTTTCTTT,CASSVRASNTEAFF
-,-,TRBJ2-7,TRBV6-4,TGTGCCAGCATTTCGTACTCGTGCAGGTACGAGCAGTACTTC,CASISYSCRYEQYF
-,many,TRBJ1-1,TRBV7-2,TGTGCCAGCACTGGAGTCCAGGGAATGAACACTGAAGCTTTCTTT,CASTGVQGMNTEAFF
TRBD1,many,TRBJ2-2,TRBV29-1,TGCAGCGGTACAGGGGGCGTAGGCACCGGGGAGCTGTTTTTT,CSGTGGVGTGELFF
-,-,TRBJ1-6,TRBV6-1,TGTGCCAGCACCCGGAGTGATAATTCACCCCTCCACTTT,CASTRSDNSPLHF
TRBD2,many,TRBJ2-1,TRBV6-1,TGTGCCAGCAGGCGCCGACTAGCAAATGAGCAGTTCTTC,CASRRRLANEQFF
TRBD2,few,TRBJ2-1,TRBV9,TGTGCCAGCAGCGTAGAGCGGGGTTGGGATGAGCAGTTCTTC,CASSVERGWDEQFF
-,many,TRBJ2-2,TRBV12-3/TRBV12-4,TGTGCCAGCAGTACCCGGGGTAGCCGGGCGAGCGGGGAGCTGTTTTTT,CASSTRGSRASGELFF
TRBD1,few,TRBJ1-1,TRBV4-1,TGCGCCAGCAGCACCCCGGGACAGGGGAATAACGCTTTCTTT,CASSTPGQGNNAFF
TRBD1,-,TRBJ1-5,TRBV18,TGTGCCAGCTCACCACCGGGACAGGGCAATCAGCCCCAGCATTTT,CASSPPGQGNQPQHF
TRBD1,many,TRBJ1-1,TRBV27,TGTGCCAGTTTCAGGGGGCCGTACACTGAAGCTTTCTTT,CASFRGPYTEAFF
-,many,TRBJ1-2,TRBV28,TGTGCCAGCAGTTTAGACACCTATGGCTACACCTTC,CASSLDTYGYTF
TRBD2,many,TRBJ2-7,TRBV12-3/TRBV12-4,TGTGCCAGCAGTTGGACTAGCGGGGGCATCGAGCAGTACTTC,CASSWTSGGIEQYF
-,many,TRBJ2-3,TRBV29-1,TGCAGCGCAGGCTCCGGGGATACGCAGTATTTT,CSAGSGDTQYF
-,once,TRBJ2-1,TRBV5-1,TGCGCCAGCAGCTTGGGGCCCATAGGTCCCAATGAGCAGTTCTTC,CASSLGPIGPNEQFF
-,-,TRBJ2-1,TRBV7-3,TGTGCCAGCAGCTTCGACTCCGGCAGATACAATGAGCAGTTCTTC,CASSFDSGRYNEQFF
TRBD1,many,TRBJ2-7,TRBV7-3,TGTGCCAGCAGCTTGGGAATACCCGGGACAGGCTCCTACGAGCAGTACTTC,CASSLGIPGTGSYEQYF
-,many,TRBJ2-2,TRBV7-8,TGTGCCAGCAGCTTAGTCCGTCCTAGAGTAAGGACCGGGGAGCTGTTTTTT,CASSLVRPRVRTGELFF
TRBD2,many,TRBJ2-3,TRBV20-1,TGCAGTGCTAGAATACTAGCGGGGACAGATACGCAGTATTTT,CSARILAGTDTQYF
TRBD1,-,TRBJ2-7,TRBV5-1,TGCGCCAGCAGTCCAAACAGGGGGCCAGAGTACGAGCAGTGCTTC,CASSPNRGPEYEQCF
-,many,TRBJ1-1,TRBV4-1,TGCGCCAGCAGCCAAGGGCTCGGCAGTTGGACTGAAGCTTTCTTT,CASSQGLGSWTEAFF
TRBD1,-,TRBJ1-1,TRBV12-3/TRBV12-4,TGTGCCAGCAGATCACGCTCGGGACCAGGGGGCACTGAAGCTTTCTTT,CASRSRSGPGGTEAFF
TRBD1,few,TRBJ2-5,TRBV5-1,TGCGCCAGCAGCTTGGAGGGGGCCTTTGAAGAGACCCAGTACTTC,CASSLEGAFEETQYF
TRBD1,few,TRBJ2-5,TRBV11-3,TGTGCCAGCAGCTTAGGACAGGGAAATGAAGAGACCCAGTACTTC,CASSLGQGNEETQYF
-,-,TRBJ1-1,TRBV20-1,TGCAGTGCTAGCTGGGGCACGGTCCCTGAAGCTTTCTTT,CSASWGTVPEAFF
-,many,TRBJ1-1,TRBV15,TGTGCCACCAGCAGAGTAACAGACGCTGAAGCTTTCTTT,CATSRVTDAEAFF
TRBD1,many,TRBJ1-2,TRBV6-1,TGTGCCAGCAGTGGTCTATCGGGACAGCCCTCCTATGGCTACACCTTC,CASSGLSGQPSYGYTF
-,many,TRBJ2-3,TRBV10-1,TGCGCCAGCAGTGATCGACCTACGGATACGCAGTATTTT,CASSDRPTDTQYF
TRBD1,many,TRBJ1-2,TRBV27,TGTGCCAGCAGTTTTAGCGCAGGGGGCAAAGGCTACACCTTC,CASSFSAGGKGYTF
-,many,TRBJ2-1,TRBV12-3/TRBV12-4,TGTGCCAGCAGTTCGACGGGACTCTTCTCCCAGAATGAGCAGTTCTTC,CASSSTGLFSQNEQFF